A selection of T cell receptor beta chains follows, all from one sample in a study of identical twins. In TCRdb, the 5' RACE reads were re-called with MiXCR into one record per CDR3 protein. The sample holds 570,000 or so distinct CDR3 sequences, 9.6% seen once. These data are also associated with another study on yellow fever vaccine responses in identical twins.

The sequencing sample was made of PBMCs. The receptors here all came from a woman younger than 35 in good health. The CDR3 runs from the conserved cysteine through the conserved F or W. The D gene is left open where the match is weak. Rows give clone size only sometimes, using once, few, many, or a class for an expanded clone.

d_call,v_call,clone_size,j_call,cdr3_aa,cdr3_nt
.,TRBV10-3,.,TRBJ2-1,CAISALGDYNEQFF,TGTGCCATCAGTGCTTTGGGGGACTACAATGAGCAGTTCTTC
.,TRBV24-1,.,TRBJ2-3,CATSYPSTDTQYF,TGTGCCACCAGTTATCCTAGCACAGATACGCAGTATTTT
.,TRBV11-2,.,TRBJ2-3,CASSLASVPDTQYF,TGTGCCAGCAGCTTAGCGTCCGTGCCAGATACGCAGTATTTT
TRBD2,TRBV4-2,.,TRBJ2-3,CASSQEGVAGGTDTQYF,TGTGCCAGCAGCCAAGAAGGAGTAGCGGGAGGGACAGATACGCAGTATTTT
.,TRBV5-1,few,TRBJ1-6,CASSLFRSAADGNSPLHF,TGCGCCAGCAGCTTGTTTCGCTCAGCCGCGGACGGAAATTCACCCCTCCACTTT
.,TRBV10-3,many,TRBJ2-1,CAISEVAGNNEQFF,TGTGCCATCAGTGAAGTCGCGGGAAACAATGAGCAGTTCTTC
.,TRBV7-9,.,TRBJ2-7,CASSLKGGRHEQYF,TGTGCCAGCAGCCTCAAAGGGGGTCGCCACGAGCAGTACTTC
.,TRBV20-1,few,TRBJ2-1,CSAIVQARNEQFF,TGCAGTGCTATTGTCCAGGCGAGGAATGAGCAGTTCTTC
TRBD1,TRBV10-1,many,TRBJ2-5,CASPDRQETQYF,TGCGCCTCTCCGGACAGGCAAGAGACCCAGTACTTC
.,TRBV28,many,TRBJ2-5,CASSLNLPPETQYF,TGTGCCAGCAGTTTAAACCTTCCACCAGAGACCCAGTACTTC
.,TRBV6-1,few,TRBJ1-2,CASSPAIANYGYTF,TGTGCCAGCAGTCCAGCAATAGCTAACTATGGCTACACCTTC
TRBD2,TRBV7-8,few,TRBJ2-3,CASSLGAGGDTDTQYF,TGTGCCAGCAGCTTAGGGGCGGGGGGAGACACAGATACGCAGTATTTT
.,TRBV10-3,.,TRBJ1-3,CATWTFSSGNTIYF,TGTGCCACCTGGACTTTTTCCTCTGGAAACACCATATATTTT
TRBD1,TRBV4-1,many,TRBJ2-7,CASSHGTGYEQYF,TGCGCCAGCAGCCACGGGACAGGCTACGAGCAGTACTTC
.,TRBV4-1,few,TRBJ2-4,CASSQVIGVGDLAKNIQYF,TGCGCCAGCAGCCAAGTGATTGGGGTCGGGGATTTAGCCAAAAACATTCAGTACTTC
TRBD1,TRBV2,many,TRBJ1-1,CASSAGQGNTEAFF,TGTGCCAGCAGTGCGGGACAGGGCAACACTGAAGCTTTCTTT
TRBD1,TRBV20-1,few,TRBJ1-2,CSAVDRVRDGYTF,TGCAGTGCTGTCGACAGGGTTAGAGATGGCTACACCTTC
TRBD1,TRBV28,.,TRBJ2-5,CASRGGTGNWETQYF,TGTGCCAGCAGGGGCGGGACAGGGAATTGGGAGACCCAGTACTTC
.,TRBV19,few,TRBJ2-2,CALAEANTGELFF,TGTGCCTTAGCGGAGGCGAACACCGGGGAGCTGTTTTTT
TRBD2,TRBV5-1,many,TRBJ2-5,CASSLAGTSGGQNQETQYF,TGCGCCAGCAGCTTGGCCGGGACTAGCGGGGGCCAGAATCAAGAGACCCAGTACTTC
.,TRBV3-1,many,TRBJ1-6,CASSLQQVANSPLHF,TGTGCCAGCAGCCTCCAACAGGTCGCGAATTCACCCCTCCACTTT
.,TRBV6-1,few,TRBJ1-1,CASKIQGNTEAFF,TGTGCCAGCAAAATACAGGGGAACACTGAAGCTTTCTTT
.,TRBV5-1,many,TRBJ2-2,CASSAAGYTGELFF,TGCGCCAGCAGCGCGGCTGGTTACACCGGGGAGCTGTTTTTT
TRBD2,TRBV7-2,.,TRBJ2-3,CASSLRSGTALQYF,TGTGCCAGCAGCTTACGGAGCGGGACGGCTTTGCAGTATTTT
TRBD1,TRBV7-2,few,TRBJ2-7,CASSLVSGTGGHEQYF,TGTGCCAGCAGCTTAGTGTCAGGGACAGGGGGCCACGAGCAGTACTTC
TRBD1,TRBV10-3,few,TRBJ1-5,CAISESKGANSNQPQHF,TGTGCCATCAGTGAGTCGAAGGGGGCAAATAGCAATCAGCCCCAGCATTTT
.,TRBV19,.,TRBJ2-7,CASRGTLDAYEQYF,TGTGCCAGTAGAGGGACGCTGGATGCCTACGAGCAGTACTTC
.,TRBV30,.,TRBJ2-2,CAWSVGPGELFF,TGTGCCTGGAGTGTCGGTCCCGGGGAGCTGTTTTTT
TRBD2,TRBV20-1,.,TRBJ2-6,CSASAVSSGSSSGANVLTF,TGCAGTGCTAGTGCGGTTAGTAGCGGGTCTTCCTCTGGGGCCAACGTCCTGACTTTC
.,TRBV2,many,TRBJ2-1,CASSDISGYNEQFF,TGTGCCAGCAGTGATATAAGCGGCTACAATGAGCAGTTCTTC
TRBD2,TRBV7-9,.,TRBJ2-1,CASSSLTSGGLNEQFF,TGTGCCAGCAGCAGCCTGACTAGCGGGGGACTGAATGAGCAGTTCTTC
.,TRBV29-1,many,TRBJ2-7,CSSGDSYEQYF,TGCAGCTCCGGGGACTCCTACGAGCAGTACTTC
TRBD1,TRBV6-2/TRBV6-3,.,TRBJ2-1,CASGGQGYNEQFF,TGTGCCAGCGGAGGACAGGGCTACAATGAGCAGTTCTTC
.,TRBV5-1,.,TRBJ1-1,CASSHWGGENTEAFF,TGCGCCAGCAGTCATTGGGGGGGCGAGAACACTGAAGCTTTCTTT
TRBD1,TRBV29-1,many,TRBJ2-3,CSVPDRDVLTDTQYF,TGCAGCGTTCCCGACAGGGACGTTTTGACAGATACGCAGTATTTT
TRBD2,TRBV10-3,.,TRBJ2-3,CAIPLLGGGHF,TGTGCCATCCCCCTCCTCGGGGGGGGACATTTT
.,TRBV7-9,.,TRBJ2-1,CASSFAGILDNEQFF,TGTGCCAGCAGCTTCGCAGGGATCCTTGACAATGAGCAGTTCTTC
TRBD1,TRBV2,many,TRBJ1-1,CASRVGQGATEAFF,TGTGCCAGCAGAGTGGGACAGGGTGCCACTGAAGCTTTCTTT
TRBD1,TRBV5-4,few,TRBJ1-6,CASRSTGEISPLHF,TGTGCCAGCAGATCGACAGGGGAGATTTCACCCCTCCACTTT
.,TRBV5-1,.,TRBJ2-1,CASSLAGAPSYNEQFF,TGCGCCAGCAGCTTGGCCGGGGCCCCCTCCTACAATGAGCAGTTCTTC
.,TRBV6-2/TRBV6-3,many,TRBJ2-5,CASSARQQETQYF,TGTGCCAGCAGTGCAAGACAGCAAGAGACCCAGTACTTC
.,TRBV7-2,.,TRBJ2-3,CASSWENPRGTDTQYF,TGTGCCAGCAGCTGGGAAAACCCCCGAGGCACAGATACGCAGTATTTT
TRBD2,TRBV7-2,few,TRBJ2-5,CASSDQTSGSWLETQYF,TGTGCCAGCAGCGACCAGACTAGCGGGAGTTGGTTGGAGACCCAGTACTTC